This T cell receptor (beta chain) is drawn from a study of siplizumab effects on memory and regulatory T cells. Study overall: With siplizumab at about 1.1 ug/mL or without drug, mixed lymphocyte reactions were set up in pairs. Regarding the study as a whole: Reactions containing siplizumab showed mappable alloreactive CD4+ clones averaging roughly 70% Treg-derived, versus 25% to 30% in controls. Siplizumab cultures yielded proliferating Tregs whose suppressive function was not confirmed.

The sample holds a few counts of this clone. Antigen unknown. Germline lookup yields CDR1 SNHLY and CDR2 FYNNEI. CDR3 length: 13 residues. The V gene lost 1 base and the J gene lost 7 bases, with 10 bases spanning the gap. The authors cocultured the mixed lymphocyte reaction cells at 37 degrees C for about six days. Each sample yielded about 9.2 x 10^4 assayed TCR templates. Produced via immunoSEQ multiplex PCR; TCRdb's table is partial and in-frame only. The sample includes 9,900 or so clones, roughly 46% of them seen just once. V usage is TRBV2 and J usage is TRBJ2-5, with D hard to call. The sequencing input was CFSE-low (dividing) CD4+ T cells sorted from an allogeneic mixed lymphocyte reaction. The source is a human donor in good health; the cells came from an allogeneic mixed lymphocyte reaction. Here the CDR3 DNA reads TGTGCCAGCAGTGAAGTTAGAAAGGGGACCCAGTACTTC. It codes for CASSEVRKGTQYF. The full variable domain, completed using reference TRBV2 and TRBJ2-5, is EPEVTQTPSHQVTQMGQEVILRCVPISNHLYFYWYRQILGQKVEFLVSFYNNEISEKSEIFDDQFSVERPDGSNFTLKIRSTKLEDSAMYFCASSEVRKGTQYFGPGTRLLVL.